Reported below is one T cell receptor beta chain. The record originates from a study of cytomegalovirus exposure and HLA in healthy donors. In nominal health when sampled, donors likely had unrecorded immune exposures nonetheless. Primers included in the PCR were 60 Vbeta and 13 Jbeta primers. TCRdb's copy holds only in-frame clones and misses some; the assay was immunoSEQ multiplex PCR. Among some 130,000 clones, more than 70% were seen once, and the ten largest hold around 2%. Germline V gene sequence: CDR1 MGHRA, CDR2 YSYEKL. This CDR3 spans 17 amino acids. V shed 0 bases and J 5 bases; nucleotides not matched to a gene: 13.

The receptor was isolated from a man aged 25-45 years in good health and CMV-seronegative. This chain links TRBV4-1 with TRBJ2-7, with 7 bases matching TRBD2. Sequenced sample: PBMCs. In nucleotides, the CDR3 is TGCGCCAGCAGCCAAGATTATTGGAGCGGGGACGCGAACGAGCAGTACTTC. Protein product: CASSQDYWSGDANEQYF.